A single T cell receptor beta chain is shown here with its context. Its antigen specificity is not known. The sample holds no much larger clone one base away, and base qualities are not on file. These data come from a study of beta chain features in type 1 diabetes (dated by TCRdb to 2016 to 2019). Notes on the research overall: Patients and healthy donors did not differ in mean age, gender distribution, total cell number or subset yield. Naive and central memory subsets were obtained from all 30 or so donors, but regulatory and stem cell-like memory subsets were isolated from only 8 patients and roughly 8 healthy donors. In the study, recently diagnosed type 1 diabetes patients and matched healthy donors were compared on the TCRB repertoires of their sorted circulating CD4+ T cell subsets. Across all samples, around 100 million sorted cells were examined, and cell number per subset correlated strongly with RNA yield. The paper as a whole reports these results and caveats: Naive, central memory and regulatory TCRB repertoires appeared more similar among patients than among healthy donors. Patients with type 1 diabetes made fewer insertions and deleted more nucleotides at VDJ recombination sites, implying thymic rearrangement abnormalities. Because the HLA sub-analyses included only small numbers of individuals, any influence of HLA type on TCRB rearrangement was left unresolved. A moderate but significant shortening of TCRB CDR3 length was observed in type 1 diabetes patients in all four CD4+ subsets. Sequencing cDNA rather than genomic DNA could over-represent highly expressing activated cells, although activation and CD3 levels did not differ between groups. PCR may preferentially amplify shorter templates, but because patient and control samples were amplified and corrected together, any resulting skew would affect both groups equally.

From each donor, a single peripheral blood sample of approximately 0.11 L on average was drawn into heparinised tubes. A BD FACSAria II and a panel including CD45RO, CCR7, CD25, CD127, CD95 and CD27 were used to sort naive, central memory, regulatory and stem cell-like memory CD4+ T cells. A purity above 98% was achieved for all sorted populations. PBMCs were isolated right away by Lymphoprep density gradient centrifugation and were stained directly, without culture. So that batch effects would be minimized, each experiment stained and sorted samples in pairs, pairing one healthy donor with one patient. The entire amount of isolated RNA was reverse transcribed using the High Capacity cDNA Reverse Transcription Kit, so the sequenced TCRB transcripts were expressed ones. Deep immunoSEQ sequencing was performed on naive, central memory and regulatory T cell samples, with an average of about 4 million total reads per sample. After sorted cells were lysed in RLT buffer, RNA was extracted with DNase-treated RNeasy Micro or Mini kits, with the choice depending on cell number. To prevent cross-contamination, each cell subset was processed individually, whereas patient and healthy donor samples were processed jointly. The immunoSEQ multiplex PCR was used to amplify TCRB sequences from cDNA, yielding 87-bp fragments that span the CDR3 region. Amplicons were sequenced on the Illumina HiSeq platform. Concerning the study's data processing: Synthetic template baselines were used to correct PCR bias computationally, reads within Hamming distance 2 were collapsed together, and singletons that could not be merged were discarded. Reads were aligned to IMGT to assign V, D and J genes, CDR3 length, and insertions or deletions at six rearrangement sites. Within each subset, clonotype counts were normalized to sorted cell number, and only after that were true diversity and Gini coefficients computed with the tcR R package. The overlap coefficient, calculated on TCRB nucleotide sequences, was used to measure repertoire sharing. As a proxy for the pre-selection repertoire, out-of-frame TCRB sequences from naive cells were analyzed. Entries here come from immuneACCESS through TCRdb and include only in-frame sequences with V and J called. Some clones fail to appear in such tables; in the studies checked, an unresolved V gene covers under half of the shortfall, and the cause of the remainder is unknown. D and trimming come from the DNA, and the V and J calls and clone size come from that table. For this sample the table gives 400,000 to 550,000 clones, of which 9.5% to 12% were detected only once. The ten largest clones take up around 0.05% of the sample.

The germline V gene gives CDR1 as KGHSH and CDR2 as LQKENI. Trimming costs V 4 bases and J 5 bases, and their ends lie 12 bases apart. The CDR3 holds 14 amino acids from the cysteine to the phenylalanine. Only the CDR3 DNA is retained, 42 bases long and in frame from the first base. What was sequenced was naive CD4+ T cells from blood. The cell subset or site tag for this specimen amounts to: true naive CD4+ T cells. The rearranged segments are TRBV18 and TRBJ2-1; the D segment could be TRBD2, given 6 matching bases. The sequence was obtained from a woman aged 18-30 years in good health. The CDR3 protein: CASSLASGDNEQFF. In nucleotide form, the sequence is TGTGCCAGCTCACTCGCCTCGGGAGACAATGAGCAGTTCTTC. Reference TRBV18 and TRBJ2-1 genes cover what lies past the CDR3, so the full variable domain is NAGVMQNPRHLVRRRGQEARLRCSPMKGHSHVYWYRQLPEEGLKFMVYLQKENIIDESGMPKERFSAEFPKEGPSILRIQQVVRGDSAAYFCASSLASGDNEQFFGPGTRLTVL.